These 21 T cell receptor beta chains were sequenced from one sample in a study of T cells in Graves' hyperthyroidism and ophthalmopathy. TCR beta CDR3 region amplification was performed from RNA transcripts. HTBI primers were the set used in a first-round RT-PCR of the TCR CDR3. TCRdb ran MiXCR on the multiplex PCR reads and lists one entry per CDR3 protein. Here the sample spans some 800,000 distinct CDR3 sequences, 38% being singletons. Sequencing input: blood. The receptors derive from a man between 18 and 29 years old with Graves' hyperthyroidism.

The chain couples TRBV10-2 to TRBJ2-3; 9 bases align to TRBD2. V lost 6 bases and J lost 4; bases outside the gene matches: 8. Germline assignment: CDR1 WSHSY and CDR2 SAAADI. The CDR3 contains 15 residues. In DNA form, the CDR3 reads TGCGCCAGCAGCGAAAAGACTAGCGGATCAGATACGCAGTATTTT. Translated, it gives CASSEKTSGSDTQYF.

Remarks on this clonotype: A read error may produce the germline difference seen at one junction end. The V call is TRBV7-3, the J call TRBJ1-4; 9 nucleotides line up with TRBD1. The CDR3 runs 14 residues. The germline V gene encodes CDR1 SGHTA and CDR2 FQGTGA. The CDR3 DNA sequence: TGCGCCAGCAGCCAAGGGACAGGGAATGAAAAACTGTTTTTT. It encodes CASSQGTGNEKLFF.

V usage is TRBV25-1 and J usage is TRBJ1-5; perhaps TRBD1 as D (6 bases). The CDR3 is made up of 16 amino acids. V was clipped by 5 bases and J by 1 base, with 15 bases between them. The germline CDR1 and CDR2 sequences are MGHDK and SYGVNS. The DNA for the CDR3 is TGTGCCAGCAGTTTAGGGGGGGAGTGGAGCAATCAGCCCCAGCATTTT. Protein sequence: CASSLGGEWSNQPQHF.

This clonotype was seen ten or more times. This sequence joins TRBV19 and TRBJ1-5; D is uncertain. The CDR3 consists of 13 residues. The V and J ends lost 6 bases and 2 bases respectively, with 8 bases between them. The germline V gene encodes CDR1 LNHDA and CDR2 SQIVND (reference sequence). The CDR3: CASSPHGNQPQHF. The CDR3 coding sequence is TGTGCCAGTAGCCCACACGGCAATCAGCCCCAGCATTTT.

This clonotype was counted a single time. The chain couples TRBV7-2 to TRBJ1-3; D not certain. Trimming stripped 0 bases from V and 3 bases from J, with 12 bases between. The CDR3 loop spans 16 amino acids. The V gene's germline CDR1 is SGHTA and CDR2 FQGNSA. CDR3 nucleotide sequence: TGTGCCAGCAGCTTAGCGGTAGCGGGATATGGAAACACCATATATTTT. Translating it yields CASSLAVAGYGNTIYF.

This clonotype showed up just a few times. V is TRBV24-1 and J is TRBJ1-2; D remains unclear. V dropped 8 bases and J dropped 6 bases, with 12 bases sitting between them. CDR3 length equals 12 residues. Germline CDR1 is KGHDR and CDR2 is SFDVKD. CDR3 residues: CATNGPDDGYTF. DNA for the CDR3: TGTGCCACCAATGGGCCGGATGATGGCTACACCTTC.

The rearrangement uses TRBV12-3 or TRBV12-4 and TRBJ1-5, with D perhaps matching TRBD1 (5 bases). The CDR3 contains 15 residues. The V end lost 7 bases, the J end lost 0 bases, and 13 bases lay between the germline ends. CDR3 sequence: CASTQRDHSNQPQHF. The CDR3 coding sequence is TGTGCCAGCACCCAGAGGGACCATAGCAATCAGCCCCAGCATTTT.

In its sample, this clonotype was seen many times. CDR3 DNA sequence: TGTGCCAGCAGCTTAGCGCAAGGGGGTTCAGGAAACACCATATATTTT. Amino acids: CASSLAQGGSGNTIYF. The genes are TRBV7-2 and TRBJ1-3; TRBD1 might be the D (6 bases). Germline CDR1 is SGHTA and CDR2 is FQGNSA. V lost 0 bases, J lost 4 bases, and 13 bases lay in between. The CDR3 runs 16 residues.

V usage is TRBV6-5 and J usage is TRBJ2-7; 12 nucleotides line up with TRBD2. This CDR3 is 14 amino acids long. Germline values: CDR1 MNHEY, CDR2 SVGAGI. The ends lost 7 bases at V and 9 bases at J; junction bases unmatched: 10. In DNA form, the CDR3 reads TGTGCCAGCAAGCGACTAGCGGGAGTAGGAAGGCAGTACTTC. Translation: CASKRLAGVGRQYF.

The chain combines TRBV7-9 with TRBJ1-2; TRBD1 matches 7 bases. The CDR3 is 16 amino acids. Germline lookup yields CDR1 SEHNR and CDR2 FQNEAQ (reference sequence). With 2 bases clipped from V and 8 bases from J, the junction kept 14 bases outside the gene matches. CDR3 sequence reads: CASSLPRDSVKGGYTF. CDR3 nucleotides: TGTGCCAGCAGCTTACCCAGGGACAGCGTCAAGGGAGGCTACACCTTC.

CDR3 in DNA: TGTGCCTGGAGCGGATCGAGGCGGGGGTACACTGAAGCTTTCTTT. Its protein is CAWSGSRRGYTEAFF. The chain is built from TRBV11-2 and TRBJ1-1; perhaps TRBD1 as D (5 bases). Germline values: CDR1 SGHAT, CDR2 FQNNGV. Deletions cut 11 bases from V and 3 bases from J, with 22 bases between. CDR3 length equals 15 residues.

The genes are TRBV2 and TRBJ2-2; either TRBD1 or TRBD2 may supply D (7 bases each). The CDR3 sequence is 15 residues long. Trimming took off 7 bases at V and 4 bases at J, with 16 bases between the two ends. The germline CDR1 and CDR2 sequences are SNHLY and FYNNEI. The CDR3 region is CASTSDREGTGELFF. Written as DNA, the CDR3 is TGTGCCAGCACTAGCGACAGGGAGGGCACCGGGGAGCTGTTTTTT.

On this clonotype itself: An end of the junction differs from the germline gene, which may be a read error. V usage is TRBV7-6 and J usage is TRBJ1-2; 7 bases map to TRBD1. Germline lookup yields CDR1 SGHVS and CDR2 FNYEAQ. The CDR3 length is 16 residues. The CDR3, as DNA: TGTGCCGGCAGCTTAGGCAGGACAGGCTCGGACTATGGCTACACCTTC. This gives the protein CAGSLGRTGSDYGYTF.

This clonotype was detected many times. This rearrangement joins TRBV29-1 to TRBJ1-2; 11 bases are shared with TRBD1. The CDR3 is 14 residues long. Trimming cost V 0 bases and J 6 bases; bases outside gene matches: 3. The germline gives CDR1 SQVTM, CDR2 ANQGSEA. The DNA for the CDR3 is TGCAGCGTTGAAGAAGGACAGGGGGCGGATGGCTACACCTTC. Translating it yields CSVEEGQGADGYTF.

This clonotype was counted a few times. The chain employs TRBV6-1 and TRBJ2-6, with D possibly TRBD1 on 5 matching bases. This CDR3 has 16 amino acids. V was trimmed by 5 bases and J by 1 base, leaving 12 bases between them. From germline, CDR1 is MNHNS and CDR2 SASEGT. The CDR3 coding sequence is TGTGCCAGCAGTTACTCTCCAGGGTCTGGGGCCAACGTCCTGACTTTC. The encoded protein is CASSYSPGSGANVLTF.

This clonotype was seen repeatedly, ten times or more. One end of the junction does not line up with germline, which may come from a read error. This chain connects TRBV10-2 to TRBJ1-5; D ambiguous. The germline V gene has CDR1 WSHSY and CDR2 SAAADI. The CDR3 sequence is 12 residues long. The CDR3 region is CASSDPGRDRYF. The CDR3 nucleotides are TGCGCCAGCAGTGACCCTGGTAGGGATCGTTATTTT.

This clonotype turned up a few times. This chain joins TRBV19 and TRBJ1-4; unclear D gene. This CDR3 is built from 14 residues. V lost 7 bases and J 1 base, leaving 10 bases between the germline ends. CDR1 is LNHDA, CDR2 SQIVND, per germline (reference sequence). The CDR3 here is CASTFEGTNEKLFF. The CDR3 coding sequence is TGTGCCAGTACCTTCGAAGGAACTAATGAAAAACTGTTTTTT.

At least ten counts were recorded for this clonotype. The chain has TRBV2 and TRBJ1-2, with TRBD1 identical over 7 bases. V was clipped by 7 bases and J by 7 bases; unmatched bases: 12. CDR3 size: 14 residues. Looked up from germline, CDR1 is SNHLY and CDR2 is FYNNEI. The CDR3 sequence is CASTIMTGNPGYTF. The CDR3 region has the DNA TGTGCCAGCACCATCATGACAGGGAACCCTGGCTACACCTTC.

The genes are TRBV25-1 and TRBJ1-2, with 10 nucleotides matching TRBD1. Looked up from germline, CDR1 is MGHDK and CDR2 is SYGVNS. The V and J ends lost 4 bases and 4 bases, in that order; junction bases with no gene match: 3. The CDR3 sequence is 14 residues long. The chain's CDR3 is CASSGDRGSYGYTF. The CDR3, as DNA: TGTGCCAGCAGTGGGGACAGGGGTAGCTATGGCTACACCTTC.

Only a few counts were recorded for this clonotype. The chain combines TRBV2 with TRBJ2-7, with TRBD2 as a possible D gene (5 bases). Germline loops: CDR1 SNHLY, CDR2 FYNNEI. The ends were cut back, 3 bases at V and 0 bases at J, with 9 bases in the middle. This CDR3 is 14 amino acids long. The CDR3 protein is CASSEDWVSYEQYF. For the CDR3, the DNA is TGTGCCAGCAGTGAGGACTGGGTCTCCTACGAGCAGTACTTC.

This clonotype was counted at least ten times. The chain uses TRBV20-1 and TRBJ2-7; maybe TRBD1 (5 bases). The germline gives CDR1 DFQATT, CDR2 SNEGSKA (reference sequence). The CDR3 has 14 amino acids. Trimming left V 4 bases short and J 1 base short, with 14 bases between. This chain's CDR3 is CSAKEKGKSYEQYF. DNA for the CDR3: TGCAGTGCTAAAGAGAAGGGGAAATCCTACGAGCAGTACTTC.